The rows below give T cell receptor beta chains drawn from one sample of a study of cytomegalovirus exposure and HLA in healthy donors. Some clones are missing from TCRdb's copy, which holds only in-frame ones; the method was immunoSEQ multiplex PCR. The sample lists fewer than 250,000 clones, more than 70% occurring once. Material for sequencing was PBMCs. Receptors originate from a man in his forties in good health and CMV-seropositive. CDR3s include the opening cysteine and the closing phenylalanine or tryptophan. The D gene is left open where the match is weak. Clone size is stated in some rows and not others, as once, few, many or a class when expanded.

clone_size: -
v_call: TRBV15
j_call: TRBJ2-7
d_call: TRBD1
cdr3_aa: CATSLMAGQGSHEQYF
cdr3_nt: TGTGCCACCAGCTTAATGGCGGGACAGGGGTCACACGAGCAGTACTTC

clone_size: -
v_call: TRBV27
j_call: TRBJ2-3
d_call: TRBD2
cdr3_aa: CASISSVLAGARGDTQYF
cdr3_nt: TGTGCCAGCATTAGCTCCGTGCTAGCGGGAGCCCGCGGAGATACGCAGTATTTT

clone_size: -
v_call: TRBV4-1
j_call: TRBJ2-5
d_call: TRBD2
cdr3_aa: CASTMSGRSQETQYF
cdr3_nt: TGCGCCAGCACGATGAGCGGGAGGAGTCAAGAGACCCAGTACTTC

clone_size: -
v_call: TRBV27
j_call: TRBJ2-1
d_call: -
cdr3_aa: CASSFSGREQFF
cdr3_nt: TGTGCCAGCAGTTTCTCTGGGAGGGAGCAGTTCTTC

clone_size: -
v_call: TRBV11-2
j_call: TRBJ2-1
d_call: -
cdr3_aa: CASSLGGGINEQFF
cdr3_nt: TGTGCCAGCAGCTTAGGGGGAGGTATAAATGAGCAGTTCTTC

clone_size: -
v_call: TRBV10-3
j_call: TRBJ1-1
d_call: -
cdr3_aa: CAISERQGGNTEAFF
cdr3_nt: TGTGCCATCAGTGAGAGGCAGGGTGGGAACACTGAAGCTTTCTTT

clone_size: -
v_call: TRBV28
j_call: TRBJ2-7
d_call: -
cdr3_aa: CASSTISLAINEQYF
cdr3_nt: TGTGCCAGCAGCACGATATCCCTAGCTATCAACGAGCAGTACTTC

clone_size: -
v_call: TRBV7-9
j_call: TRBJ2-1
d_call: -
cdr3_aa: CASSLGQGSSYNEQFF
cdr3_nt: TGTGCCAGCAGCTTAGGGCAGGGGAGCTCCTACAATGAGCAGTTCTTC

clone_size: -
v_call: TRBV19
j_call: TRBJ1-1
d_call: -
cdr3_aa: CASSSLPGGSNTEAFF
cdr3_nt: TGTGCCAGTAGTTCCCTACCGGGCGGGTCGAACACTGAAGCTTTCTTT

clone_size: -
v_call: TRBV7-7
j_call: TRBJ2-5
d_call: TRBD2
cdr3_aa: CASSVLAGAQETQYF
cdr3_nt: TGTGCTAGCAGCGTTTTAGCGGGAGCACAAGAGACCCAGTACTTC

clone_size: -
v_call: TRBV4-3
j_call: TRBJ1-3
d_call: -
cdr3_aa: CASSQGDRSGNTIYF
cdr3_nt: TGCGCCAGCAGCCAAGGCGACAGGTCCGGAAACACCATATATTTT

clone_size: -
v_call: TRBV28
j_call: TRBJ1-2
d_call: -
cdr3_aa: CASREEGKNYGYTF
cdr3_nt: TGTGCCAGTAGGGAGGAAGGTAAAAACTATGGCTACACCTTC

clone_size: -
v_call: TRBV5-1
j_call: TRBJ2-1
d_call: TRBD2
cdr3_aa: CASTQGGSGTEQFF
cdr3_nt: TGCGCCAGCACCCAAGGAGGTAGCGGGACCGAGCAGTTCTTC

clone_size: -
v_call: TRBV6-1
j_call: TRBJ1-4
d_call: TRBD1
cdr3_aa: CASSRQGLNEKLFF
cdr3_nt: TGTGCCAGCAGTCGACAGGGTCTCAACGAAAAACTGTTTTTT

clone_size: -
v_call: TRBV5-4
j_call: TRBJ2-3
d_call: TRBD2
cdr3_aa: CASSSGGLAGSRGDTQYF
cdr3_nt: TGTGCCAGCAGCTCGGGGGGACTAGCGGGATCGCGGGGAGATACGCAGTATTTT

clone_size: -
v_call: TRBV28
j_call: TRBJ1-3
d_call: TRBD1
cdr3_aa: CASSPVGGFSGNTIYF
cdr3_nt: TGTGCCAGCAGCCCCGTAGGGGGCTTCTCTGGAAACACCATATATTTT

clone_size: -
v_call: TRBV19
j_call: TRBJ1-2
d_call: TRBD1
cdr3_aa: CASTPQGALNYGYTF
cdr3_nt: TGTGCCAGTACCCCACAGGGGGCCCTGAACTATGGCTACACCTTC

clone_size: -
v_call: TRBV11-3
j_call: TRBJ2-1
d_call: -
cdr3_aa: CASSLGQQIYNEQFF
cdr3_nt: TGTGCCAGCAGCTTAGGACAGCAAATATACAATGAGCAGTTCTTC

clone_size: once
v_call: TRBV5-1
j_call: TRBJ1-1
d_call: -
cdr3_aa: CASSRVPGEGTEAFF
cdr3_nt: TGCGCCAGCAGCCGGGTACCGGGCGAGGGCACTGAAGCTTTCTTT

clone_size: few
v_call: TRBV2
j_call: TRBJ1-4
d_call: TRBD1
cdr3_aa: CASSRDRGKVREKLFF
cdr3_nt: TGTGCCAGCAGCCGGGACAGGGGGAAAGTGAGGGAAAAACTGTTTTTT

clone_size: -
v_call: TRBV7-8
j_call: TRBJ2-1
d_call: -
cdr3_aa: CASSLASGHPYNEQFF
cdr3_nt: TGTGCCAGCAGCTTAGCCTCAGGACACCCTTACAATGAGCAGTTCTTC

clone_size: few
v_call: TRBV5-4
j_call: TRBJ2-7
d_call: -
cdr3_aa: CASSLDPGANEQYF
cdr3_nt: TGTGCCAGCAGCTTGGATCCGGGTGCGAACGAGCAGTACTTC

clone_size: -
v_call: TRBV9
j_call: TRBJ2-2
d_call: TRBD1
cdr3_aa: CASSLRTGQGTGELFF
cdr3_nt: TGTGCCAGCAGCCTGAGGACAGGGCAGGGAACCGGGGAGCTGTTTTTT

clone_size: -
v_call: TRBV5-6
j_call: TRBJ1-1
d_call: -
cdr3_aa: CASSFLGRGIEAFF
cdr3_nt: TGTGCCAGCAGCTTCCTGGGGCGCGGAATTGAAGCTTTCTTT

clone_size: -
v_call: TRBV10-3
j_call: TRBJ1-2
d_call: -
cdr3_aa: CAISERTARLNSHYGYTF
cdr3_nt: TGTGCCATCAGCGAAAGGACAGCCCGATTAAATTCACACTATGGCTACACCTTC

clone_size: once
v_call: TRBV6-6
j_call: TRBJ2-1
d_call: TRBD2
cdr3_aa: CASTSGMMNEQFF
cdr3_nt: TGTGCCAGTACTAGCGGGATGATGAATGAGCAGTTCTTC

clone_size: -
v_call: TRBV4-1
j_call: TRBJ1-1
d_call: TRBD1
cdr3_aa: CASSRDREVTEAFF
cdr3_nt: TGCGCCAGCAGCCGGGACAGGGAGGTCACTGAAGCTTTCTTT

clone_size: -
v_call: TRBV9
j_call: TRBJ2-7
d_call: TRBD1
cdr3_aa: CASSSGTGNSYEQYF
cdr3_nt: TGTGCCAGCAGCTCCGGGACAGGGAACTCCTACGAGCAGTACTTC

clone_size: -
v_call: TRBV7-3
j_call: TRBJ2-7
d_call: TRBD2
cdr3_aa: CASSLLSLAGDSSYEQYF
cdr3_nt: TGTGCCAGCAGCTTACTGTCTCTAGCGGGAGATAGCTCCTACGAGCAGTACTTC

clone_size: -
v_call: TRBV7-9
j_call: TRBJ2-1
d_call: TRBD2
cdr3_aa: CASSSPGGRGYEQFF
cdr3_nt: TGTGCCAGCAGCTCCCCCGGCGGGAGGGGATATGAGCAGTTCTTC

clone_size: few
v_call: TRBV5-4
j_call: TRBJ2-1
d_call: -
cdr3_aa: CASRLRTGREAGVNEQFF
cdr3_nt: TGTGCCAGCAGATTGAGGACAGGGCGCGAGGCGGGGGTCAATGAGCAGTTCTTC

clone_size: -
v_call: TRBV28
j_call: TRBJ1-4
d_call: -
cdr3_aa: CASSGRRGASNEKLFF
cdr3_nt: TGTGCCAGCAGTGGGAGGCGGGGGGCGTCTAATGAAAAACTGTTTTTT

clone_size: -
v_call: TRBV7-3
j_call: TRBJ1-1
d_call: -
cdr3_aa: CASSLTHSDETEAFF
cdr3_nt: TGTGCCAGCAGCTTAACCCACAGTGATGAGACTGAAGCTTTCTTT

clone_size: -
v_call: TRBV15
j_call: TRBJ2-5
d_call: -
cdr3_aa: CATSRDIPGSETQYF
cdr3_nt: TGTGCCACCAGCAGAGATATCCCGGGATCTGAGACCCAGTACTTC

clone_size: -
v_call: TRBV5-1
j_call: TRBJ1-3
d_call: -
cdr3_aa: CASSLTSSGNTIYF
cdr3_nt: TGCGCCAGCAGCCTTACTAGCTCTGGAAACACCATATATTTT

clone_size: -
v_call: TRBV6-5
j_call: TRBJ2-5
d_call: -
cdr3_aa: CASTGSGETQYF
cdr3_nt: TGTGCCAGCACCGGGAGCGGGGAGACCCAGTACTTC

clone_size: -
v_call: TRBV20-1
j_call: TRBJ2-7
d_call: -
cdr3_aa: CSASVGVEQYF
cdr3_nt: TGCAGTGCTAGTGTCGGGGTCGAGCAGTACTTC

clone_size: -
v_call: TRBV5-8
j_call: TRBJ1-5
d_call: TRBD1
cdr3_aa: CASSFGDRGDQPQHF
cdr3_nt: TGTGCCAGCAGCTTCGGAGACAGGGGAGATCAGCCCCAGCATTTT

clone_size: -
v_call: TRBV6-1
j_call: TRBJ1-1
d_call: -
cdr3_aa: CASSEGAGTPNTEAFF
cdr3_nt: TGTGCCAGCAGTGAAGGGGCAGGGACACCCAACACTGAAGCTTTCTTT

clone_size: -
v_call: TRBV6-5
j_call: TRBJ1-3
d_call: -
cdr3_aa: CASSYQVSGNTIYF
cdr3_nt: TGTGCCAGCAGTTATCAGGTCTCTGGAAACACCATATATTTT